The rows below give T cell receptor beta chains drawn from one sample of a study of OX40 agonist ivuxolimab in advanced cancers. TCRdb keeps only in-frame clones here, not all; method: immunoSEQ multiplex PCR. The sample shows some 60,000 clones, 91% of them seen only once. The sample consisted of CD4+ or CD8+ T cells sorted from blood, taken in a trial of the OX40 agonist ivuxolimab. These TCRs come from an adult with an advanced solid tumor such as melanoma, head and neck, liver or kidney cancer. The CDR3 runs from the conserved cysteine through the conserved F or W. D genes are given only for firm matches.

d_call | j_call | v_call | cdr3_nt | cdr3_aa
- | TRBJ2-7 | TRBV10-2 | TGCGCCAGCAGTGGAGAGACTAGCTACGAGCAGTACTTC | CASSGETSYEQYF
- | TRBJ2-3 | TRBV11-2 | TGTGCCAGCAGCTTACACCCCAGCTCGGATACGCAGTATTTT | CASSLHPSSDTQYF
- | TRBJ2-2 | TRBV5-1 | TGCGCCACAAAGAAAGGCGGGGGCGAGAACACCGGGGAGCTGTTTTTT | CATKKGGGENTGELFF
TRBD2 | TRBJ2-1 | TRBV18 | TGTGCCAGCTCACCACCGGCGGGGGGATTTGAGCAGTTCTTC | CASSPPAGGFEQFF
- | TRBJ1-2 | TRBV5-1 | TGCGCCAGCAGGGAAACAGGGTCTAGCTACACCTTC | CASRETGSSYTF
- | TRBJ1-4 | TRBV5-1 | TGCGCCAGCAGCTCTGGGGGGCTCGGTGGGGTTGGTGAAAAACTGTTTTTT | CASSSGGLGGVGEKLFF
- | TRBJ1-1 | TRBV5-1 | TGCGCCAGCAGCTTGGTAGTCGGGGAGGGCACTGAAGCTTTCTTT | CASSLVVGEGTEAFF
TRBD2 | TRBJ2-1 | TRBV7-9 | TGTGCCAGCAGCCCACTAGCGCAGTACAATGAGCAGTTCTTC | CASSPLAQYNEQFF
- | TRBJ2-7 | TRBV7-8 | TGTGCCAGCAGCTTAGCGGGTACCGAGCAGTACTTC | CASSLAGTEQYF
- | TRBJ2-2 | TRBV7-9 | TGTGCCAGCAGCTTAGAGGGTACCGGGGAGCTGTTTTTT | CASSLEGTGELFF
TRBD1 | TRBJ2-6 | TRBV30 | TGTGCCTGGAGGCCGGGACAGTCTGGGGCCAACGTCCTGACTTTC | CAWRPGQSGANVLTF
TRBD1 | TRBJ1-4 | TRBV5-1 | TGCGCCAGCAGCTTGGGATCCCGGACAGGGGCGGGTGAAAAACTGTTTTTT | CASSLGSRTGAGEKLFF
- | TRBJ2-3 | TRBV11-3 | TGTGCCAGCAGCTTCCGCAGCGGGAGCACAGATACGCAGTATTTT | CASSFRSGSTDTQYF